The 20 T cell receptor beta chains reported below all come from one sample, sequenced in a study of blood T cells in healthy people across ages. The authors ran a second PCR of about 7 to 12 cycles using a sample-barcoded 5' primer and a J-beta primer mix. A single record per CDR3 protein comes from TCRdb applying MiXCR to the 5' RACE reads. The table includes 700,000 to 900,000 distinct CDR3 sequences, 53% detected once. Sequencing input: blood. These receptors were taken from a man older than 75 in good health.

The chain joins TRBV2 to TRBJ2-6, with D possibly matching TRBD1 (6 bases). V was pared by 5 bases and J by 0 bases, with 17 bases between. CDR3 length equals 18 residues. Per germline, CDR1 SNHLY and CDR2 FYNNEI. CDR3 nucleotide sequence: TGTGCCAGCAGTCCGCAGGGGCCCCCCTTCTCTGGGGCCAACGTCCTGACTTTC. This gives the protein CASSPQGPPFSGANVLTF. The variable domain in full, with the rest retrieved from reference TRBV2 and TRBJ2-6, is EPEVTQTPSHQVTQMGQEVILRCVPISNHLYFYWYRQILGQKVEFLVSFYNNEISEKSEIFDDQFSVERPDGSNFTLKIRSTKLEDSAMYFCASSPQGPPFSGANVLTFGAGSRLTVL.

V and J are TRBV7-8 and TRBJ2-1; D perhaps matches TRBD2 (5 bases). CDR1 and CDR2 from the germline V gene are SGHVS and FQNEAQ. The CDR3 has 16 amino acids. V was shortened by 2 bases and J by 0 bases, with 11 bases between the two germline ends. The CDR3 bases are TGTGCCAGCAGCTTAACCGCTAGCCCCTCCTACAATGAGCAGTTCTTC. Protein: CASSLTASPSYNEQFF.

This clonotype was observed once. J is TRBJ2-6 and V is TRBV24-1; the match to TRBD1 covers 7 bases. The CDR3 is 18 residues long. Germline loops: CDR1 KGHDR, CDR2 SFDVKD. V shed 3 bases, J shed 1 base, and the junction held 8 bases outside the gene matches. The CDR3 here is CATSDGAGGLSGANVLTF. CDR3 coding DNA: TGTGCCACCAGTGATGGCGCAGGGGGTCTTTCTGGGGCCAACGTCCTGACTTTC.

The chain recombines TRBV6-2 or TRBV6-3 with TRBJ1-1; no definite D call. The CDR3 spans 13 residues. CDR1 and CDR2 (germline): MNHEY, SVGEGT. The germline V and J ends were trimmed by 6 bases and 6 bases, with 14 bases remaining between them. The CDR3 DNA sequence: TGTGCCAGCAGCTGGACTGGTTCTGCTGAAGCTTTCTTT. Translated, it gives CASSWTGSAEAFF.

This clonotype was counted a few times. The chain carries TRBV5-1 and TRBJ2-2, with no clear D. V was shortened by 0 bases and J by 1 base, with 7 bases between the two germline ends. Germline V gene sequence: CDR1 SGHRS, CDR2 YFSETQ. This CDR3 has 15 residues. The CDR3 DNA sequence: TGCGCCAGCAGCTTGGATGCAGGGAACACCGGGGAGCTGTTTTTT. Protein sequence: CASSLDAGNTGELFF.

This chain connects TRBV12-3 or TRBV12-4 to TRBJ2-1; 7 bases align to TRBD2. V shed 2 bases and J 2 bases; nucleotides not matched to a gene: 3. This CDR3 contains 15 residues. The CDR3 DNA sequence: TGTGCCAGCAGTTTACTAGGGAGGGCCTACAATGAGCAGTTCTTC. It is translated as CASSLLGRAYNEQFF.

V and J are TRBV20-1 and TRBJ2-7; 10 positions agree with TRBD2. The V and J ends lost 3 bases and 1 base, in that order; junction bases with no gene match: 6. The CDR3 covers 15 residues. Germline V gene data show CDR1 as DFQATT and CDR2 as SNEGSKA (reference sequence). CDR3 residues: CSASLPSGGSYEQYF. In DNA, the CDR3 is TGCAGTGCTAGTCTTCCTAGCGGGGGTTCCTACGAGCAGTACTTC.

This chain connects TRBV7-3 to TRBJ2-3; D is unresolved. The CDR3 spans 13 residues. Germline lookup yields CDR1 SGHTA and CDR2 FQGTGA. Trimming shortened V by 1 base and J by 5 bases, and 7 bases separated the two germline ends. The CDR3 protein is CASSLIREDTQYF. CDR3 sequence (DNA): TGTGCCAGCAGCTTAATCCGCGAAGATACGCAGTATTTT.

A few counts support this clonotype. The chain couples TRBV12-3 or TRBV12-4 to TRBJ1-6; D gene uncertain. CDR3 length: 11 residues. The ends were cut back, 3 bases at V and 12 bases at J, with 6 bases in the middle. The CDR3 nucleotides are TGTGCCAGCAGTTTGGGCGGACCCCTCCACTTT. This encodes CASSLGGPLHF.

The chain joins TRBV15 to TRBJ1-2; D is possibly TRBD1 (5 bases). CDR1 LNHNV and CDR2 YYDKDF come from the germline V gene (reference sequence). V lost 2 bases and J 4 bases, leaving 11 bases between the germline ends. This CDR3 spans 14 amino acids. CDR3 nucleotides: TGTGCCACCAGCAGACCTCAAGACAGCTATGGCTACACCTTC. The encoded protein is CATSRPQDSYGYTF. The variable domain in full, completed from reference TRBV15 and TRBJ1-2, reads DAMVIQNPRYQVTQFGKPVTLSCSQTLNHNVMYWYQQKSSQAPKLLFHYYDKDFNNEADTPDNFQSRRPNTSFCFLDIRSPGLGDTAMYLCATSRPQDSYGYTFGSGTRLTVV.

This clonotype is a singleton in its sample. V usage is TRBV20-1 and J usage is TRBJ2-7; D may correspond to TRBD1 or TRBD2 (5 bases each). Per the germline V gene, CDR1 is DFQATT and CDR2 is SNEGSKA (reference sequence). The V end lost 4 bases, the J end lost 4 bases, and 20 bases lay between the germline ends. This CDR3 contains 15 residues. The DNA of the CDR3 is TGCAGTGCTAAGTCACGGGATGTGGGGGTATACGAGCAGTACTTC. Amino acids: CSAKSRDVGVYEQYF.

The CDR3, as DNA: TGCGCCAGCAGCTTGGCCCCCGGGACAGGAACCTACACCTTC. Its protein product is CASSLAPGTGTYTF. V and J are TRBV5-1 and TRBJ1-2; 8 bases map to TRBD1. V trimming: 0 bases; J trimming: 10 bases; junction bases outside the gene matches: 8. Germline loops: CDR1 SGHRS, CDR2 YFSETQ. CDR3 length equals 14 residues.

The CDR3 bases are TGCAGTGCCGGGACTAGCGATTCCCACGAGCAGTACTTC. It encodes CSAGTSDSHEQYF. The V gene is TRBV20-1, the J gene TRBJ2-4; 10 bases are a match to TRBD2. The last part of the DNA fits TRBJ2-7 better; the J call may be wrong. Germline V gives CDR1 DFQATT, CDR2 SNEGSKA (reference sequence). This CDR3 is 13 amino acids long.

The chain carries TRBV28 and TRBJ2-3, with TRBD2 identical over 8 bases. CDR3 length: 16 amino acids. Trimming removed 0 bases from V and 0 bases from J; junction bases left unmatched: 2. Germline assignment: CDR1 MDHEN and CDR2 SYDVKM. The CDR3 loop reads CASSLWASGSTDTQYF. CDR3 sequence (DNA): TGTGCCAGCAGTTTATGGGCTAGCGGGAGCACAGATACGCAGTATTTT.

The V call is TRBV28, the J call TRBJ1-1; maybe TRBD1 (5 bases). The CDR3 consists of 14 residues. The germline V gene encodes CDR1 MDHEN and CDR2 SYDVKM. V lost 5 bases to trimming and J lost 1 base, with 11 bases between them. The CDR3 bases are TGTGCCAGCAGTCTGCCCGACAGGAACACTGAAGCTTTCTTT. This translates into CASSLPDRNTEAFF. Together with reference TRBV28 and TRBJ1-1, the CDR3 gives the full variable domain: DVKVTQSSRYLVKRTGEKVFLECVQDMDHENMFWYRQDPGLGLRLIYFSYDVKMKEKGDIPEGYSVSREKKERFSLILESASTNQTSMYLCASSLPDRNTEAFFGQGTRLTVV.

This clonotype occurred many times. The V gene is TRBV5-1, the J gene TRBJ1-1; D is unresolved. V was shortened by 0 bases and J by 1 base, with 7 bases between the two germline ends. Germline CDR1 SGHRS, CDR2 YFSETQ. This CDR3 spans 14 amino acids. CDR3 protein: CASSLGYENTEAFF. The CDR3 coding sequence is TGCGCCAGCAGCTTGGGTTACGAGAACACTGAAGCTTTCTTT. The full variable domain, rest sourced from reference TRBV5-1 and TRBJ1-1, is KAGVTQTPRYLIKTRGQQVTLSCSPISGHRSVSWYQQTPGQGLQFLFEYFSETQRNKGNFPGRFSGRQFSNSRSEMNVSTLELGDSALYLCASSLGYENTEAFFGQGTRLTVV.

V and J are TRBV6-1 and TRBJ2-1; D call uncertain. The length of the CDR3 is 11 residues. With 3 bases removed from V and 9 bases from J, the gap between germline ends came to 6 bases. CDR1 and CDR2 (germline): MNHNS, SASEGT. In DNA form, the CDR3 reads TGTGCCAGCAGTGATCCTAGTGAGCAGTTCTTC. Protein product: CASSDPSEQFF.

This clonotype was detected a few times. This sequence joins TRBV7-2 and TRBJ2-5; D call uncertain. V lost 5 bases, J lost 7 bases, and 11 bases lay in between. This CDR3 is built from 12 residues. The germline gives CDR1 SGHTA, CDR2 FQGNSA. This chain's CDR3 is CASSPMAGTQYF. CDR3 DNA: TGTGCCAGCAGCCCAATGGCAGGGACCCAGTACTTC. Supplemented by reference TRBV7-2 and TRBJ2-5, the full variable domain reads GAGVSQSPSNKVTEKGKDVELRCDPISGHTALYWYRQSLGQGLEFLIYFQGNSAPDKSGLPSDRFSAERTGGSVSTLTIQRTQQEDSAVYLCASSPMAGTQYFGPGTRLLVL.

V gene TRBV11-2 combines with J gene TRBJ2-4, with 7 bases fitting TRBD1. V lost 5 bases, J lost 0 bases, and 1 base stayed unmatched. Per germline, CDR1 SGHAT and CDR2 FQNNGV. This CDR3 spans 14 amino acids. The CDR3 nucleotides are TGTGCCAGCAGCGGACAGGTAGCCAAAAACATTCAGTACTTC. Residues: CASSGQVAKNIQYF.

This clonotype was detected once. The CDR3, as DNA: TGCAGTGCTTTCGAGGACAGGGCCCCGATGAGCACTGAAGCTTTCTTT. Encoded protein: CSAFEDRAPMSTEAFF. The chain carries TRBV20-1 and TRBJ1-1, with 8 bases matching TRBD1. The CDR3 is 16 amino acids. J gave up 4 bases and V 5 bases, and 15 bases lay outside the gene matches. Germline V gives CDR1 DFQATT, CDR2 SNEGSKA (reference sequence).